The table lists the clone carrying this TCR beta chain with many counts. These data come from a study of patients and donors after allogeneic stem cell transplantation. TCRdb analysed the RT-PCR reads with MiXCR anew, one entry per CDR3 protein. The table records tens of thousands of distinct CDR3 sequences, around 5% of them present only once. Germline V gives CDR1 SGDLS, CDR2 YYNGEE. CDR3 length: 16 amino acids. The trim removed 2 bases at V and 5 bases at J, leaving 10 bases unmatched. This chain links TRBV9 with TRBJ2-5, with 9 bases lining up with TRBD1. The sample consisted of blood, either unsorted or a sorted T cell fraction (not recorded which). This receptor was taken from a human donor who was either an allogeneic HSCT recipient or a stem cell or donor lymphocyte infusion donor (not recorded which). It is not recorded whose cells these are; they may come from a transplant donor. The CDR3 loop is CASSVRPGTGKETQYF. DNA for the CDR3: TGTGCCAGCAGCGTTAGACCCGGGACAGGGAAGGAGACCCAGTACTTC.